These T cell receptor beta chains were read from a single sample in a study of cytomegalovirus exposure and HLA in healthy donors. Repertoires were generated with immunoSEQ multiplex PCR, while TCRdb's copy carries only in-frame clones and drops some. The data hold 100,000 to 150,000 clones, with 74% observed a single time. Material: PBMCs. The receptors were sampled from a woman between 45 and 60 years old in good health and CMV-seropositive. CDR3s include the opening cysteine and the closing phenylalanine or tryptophan. Fields, in order: J gene, clone size, D gene, V gene, CDR3 protein, CDR3 DNA. D genes are given only for firm matches. Where a row states a size, it is once, few, many or the class of an expanded clone; other rows omit it.

TRBJ1-1 . . TRBV11-2 CASSLVEGRGTEAFF TGTGCCAGCAGCTTAGTAGAGGGGCGGGGTACTGAAGCTTTCTTT
TRBJ1-6 . . TRBV7-2 CASSLASVYPLHF TGTGCCAGCAGCTTAGCCTCGGTTTACCCCCTCCACTTT
TRBJ2-1 . TRBD2 TRBV19 CASSNNGGSYNEQFF TGTGCCAGTAGTAATAACGGGGGGTCCTACAATGAGCAGTTCTTC
TRBJ1-4 . . TRBV7-9 CASSLGTANEKLFF TGTGCCAGCAGCTTAGGGACAGCGAATGAAAAACTGTTTTTT
TRBJ2-6 . TRBD2 TRBV7-6 CASSPPNIAGGRSGANVLTF TGTGCCAGCAGCCCACCAAATATAGCGGGGGGCCGCTCTGGGGCCAACGTCCTGACTTTC
TRBJ2-5 . TRBD1 TRBV7-3 CASSPRQGGGERYF TGTGCCAGCAGCCCGAGACAGGGGGGGGGCGAGCGGTACTTC
TRBJ1-1 once . TRBV6-5 CASNDGGEGNTEAFF TGTGCCAGCAACGACGGAGGGGAGGGGAACACTGAAGCTTTCTTT
TRBJ2-5 once . TRBV7-9 CASSLGSPQETQYF TGTGCCAGCAGCCTAGGCAGTCCCCAAGAGACCCAGTACTTC
TRBJ2-3 . . TRBV7-9 CASSWGGGAGTDTQYF TGTGCCAGCAGCTGGGGGGGCGGGGCCGGCACAGATACGCAGTATTTT
TRBJ1-5 . . TRBV2 CASSERQRNQPQHF TGTGCCAGCAGTGAGAGACAGAGAAATCAGCCCCAGCATTTT
TRBJ1-2 . TRBD1 TRBV10-3 CAISKRTGRSYGYTF TGTGCCATCAGTAAAAGGACAGGGCGAAGCTATGGCTACACCTTC
TRBJ2-7 . . TRBV29-1 CSVTQGADEQYF TGCAGCGTTACACAGGGTGCGGACGAGCAGTACTTC
TRBJ2-3 . . TRBV6-6 CASSFYTDTQYF TGTGCCAGCAGCTTCTACACAGATACGCAGTATTTT
TRBJ2-1 . TRBD1 TRBV2 CASPRGTGVNEQFF TGTGCCAGCCCCAGGGGTACAGGGGTCAATGAGCAGTTCTTC
TRBJ2-3 . . TRBV29-1 CSVIGISSTDTQYF TGCAGCGTTATCGGGATTTCTAGCACAGATACGCAGTATTTT
TRBJ2-3 few . TRBV18 CASSQGNSRDTQYF TGTGCCAGCTCACAGGGGAACTCTAGGGATACGCAGTATTTT
TRBJ2-1 . . TRBV6-6 CASSTGYNEQFF TGTGCCAGCAGTACAGGGTACAATGAGCAGTTCTTC
TRBJ2-2 . . TRBV4-1 CASRGSGDSPYHGELFF TGCGCCAGCCGGGGTTCGGGGGACAGCCCATACCACGGGGAGCTGTTTTTT
TRBJ1-5 . . TRBV6-1 CASSLPGALGQPQHF TGTGCCAGCAGTTTGCCAGGGGCACTGGGTCAGCCCCAGCATTTT
TRBJ2-1 . . TRBV29-1 CSVASPPSVREQFF TGCAGCGTTGCTTCCCCCCCTTCGGTGAGAGAGCAGTTCTTC
TRBJ2-5 . TRBD2 TRBV5-1 CASSSGGAGETQYF TGCGCCAGCAGCAGCGGGGGGGCGGGAGAGACCCAGTACTTC
TRBJ2-5 . . TRBV5-1 CASSVRDFEETQYF TGCGCCAGCAGCGTCCGGGACTTTGAAGAGACCCAGTACTTC
TRBJ2-3 . TRBD2 TRBV4-3 CASSQGSGESTDTQYF TGCGCCAGCAGCCAAGGCAGCGGGGAGAGCACAGATACGCAGTATTTT
TRBJ2-5 . . TRBV7-3 CASSPHGARETQYF TGTGCCAGCAGCCCCCATGGGGCGCGGGAGACCCAGTACTTC
TRBJ2-7 . . TRBV28 CASSLPPLEQYF TGTGCCAGCAGTTTACCCCCCCTCGAGCAGTACTTC
TRBJ2-1 . . TRBV27 CASSLSRRNEQFF TGTGCCAGCAGTTTATCTCGGAGGAATGAGCAGTTCTTC